This T cell receptor (beta chain) was found in a study of response to subunit inactivated influenza vaccine. Each CDR3 protein gets one entry after TCRdb re-called the RT-PCR reads with MiXCR. This sample has about 570,000 distinct CDR3 sequences, with roughly 10% found just once. Germline CDR1 is ENHRY and CDR2 is SYGVKD. Trimming removed 4 bases from V and 3 bases from J; junction bases left unmatched: 2. This CDR3 has 13 amino acids. These data are also associated with another study on T cells expressing NK-cell markers. That source reports: Making the TCR beta cDNA relied on 5'RACE template switching with UMIs. 1.0-7.0% of CD8+ T cells in six or seven donors belonged to dominant NKG2C+ clonotypes.

Material: PBMCs from blood, obtained on the day of vaccination. This sequence joins TRBV10-3 and TRBJ2-7; 8 nucleotides align to TRBD1. The TCR sequence derives from a man aged 50-59 years who received an inactivated influenza vaccine. The CDR3 loop is CAISGTGNYEQYF. The CDR3 DNA reads TGTGCCATCAGTGGGACAGGGAACTACGAGCAGTACTTC.